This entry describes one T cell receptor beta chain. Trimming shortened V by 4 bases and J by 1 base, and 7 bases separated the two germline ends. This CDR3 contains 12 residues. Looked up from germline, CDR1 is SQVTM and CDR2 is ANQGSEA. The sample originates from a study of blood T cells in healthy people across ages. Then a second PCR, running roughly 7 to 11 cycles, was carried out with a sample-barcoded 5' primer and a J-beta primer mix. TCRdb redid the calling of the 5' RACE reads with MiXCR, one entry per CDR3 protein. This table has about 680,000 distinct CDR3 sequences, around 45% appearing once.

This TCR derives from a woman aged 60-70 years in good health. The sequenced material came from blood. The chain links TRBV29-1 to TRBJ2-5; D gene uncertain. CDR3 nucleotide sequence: TGCAGCGTTGGCGACGGCCAAGAGACCCAGTACTTC. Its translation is CSVGDGQETQYF.